Shown below are 8 T cell receptor beta chains from a single sample sequenced in a study of beta chain features in type 1 diabetes listed by TCRdb under 2018. What the work shows at the level of the full study, not this receptor alone: A moderate but significant shortening of TCRB CDR3 length was observed in type 1 diabetes patients in all four CD4+ subsets.

Library creation used the immunoSEQ multiplex PCR assay. The High Capacity cDNA Reverse Transcription Kit was used to reverse transcribe all of the isolated RNA, meaning that expressed TCRB transcripts were what got sequenced. Sourced from immuneACCESS, this table was stored by TCRdb with only in-frame sequences that have V and J called. A share of the clones is absent; for the studies checked, an unresolved V gene accounts for under half, and the remainder has no known explanation. The sample yields 200,000 to 300,000 clones; about 15% were counted once. The ten largest clones take up roughly 0.019% of the sample. What these receptors recognize is not known. Specimen: naive CD4+ T cells from blood. The cell subset or site label, read with the paper, signifies: true naive CD4+ T cells. The receptors were sampled from a man aged 25 to 40 with type 1 diabetes.

This clone was counted only a few times. V is TRBV7-2 and J is TRBJ2-3, with 11 bases lining up with TRBD2. CDR1 is SGHTA, CDR2 FQGNSA, per germline. CDR3 length equals 16 residues. With V trimmed by 3 bases and J by 9 bases, 11 bases remained unmatched. The CDR3 sequence: CASSFTLAGGRGTQYF. The CDR3 DNA follows: TGTGCCAGCAGCTTCACCTTAGCGGGGGGGCGGGGAACGCAGTATTTT.

This clone has just a few counts. Other DNA variants within this sample encode the same CDR3. The chain is built from TRBV7-9 and TRBJ1-1, with TRBD1 matching over 9 bases. The ends lost 3 bases at V and 1 base at J; junction bases unmatched: 0. The CDR3 has 14 residues. Germline V CDR1 and CDR2: SEHNR, FQNEAQ (reference sequence). The CDR3 loop reads CASSLGQGNTEAFF. As DNA, the CDR3 is TGTGCCAGCAGCTTGGGACAGGGGAACACTGAAGCTTTCTTT.

The chain links TRBV30 to TRBJ1-4, with D possibly being TRBD1 (6 bases). Germline CDR1 reads GTSNPN; CDR2 reads SVGIG (reference sequence). V dropped 0 bases and J dropped 11 bases, with 10 bases sitting between them. The CDR3 is 12 residues long. The CDR3 sequence is CAWSVAGEKLFF. CDR3 DNA: TGTGCCTGGAGTGTAGCAGGGGAGAAACTGTTTTTT.

This clone has just a few counts. The sample holds other DNA sequences that translate to the same CDR3. V usage is TRBV5-1 and J usage is TRBJ1-1; unclear D gene. The CDR3 has 14 amino acids. The germline V and J ends were trimmed by 3 bases and 0 bases, with 9 bases remaining between them. Looked up from germline, CDR1 is SGHRS and CDR2 is YFSETQ. The CDR3 coding sequence is TGCGCCAGCAGCTCGGGAACCATGAACACTGAAGCTTTCTTT. It encodes CASSSGTMNTEAFF. Looking up the rest from reference TRBV5-1 and TRBJ1-1 gives the full variable domain: KAGVTQTPRYLIKTRGQQVTLSCSPISGHRSVSWYQQTPGQGLQFLFEYFSETQRNKGNFPGRFSGRQFSNSRSEMNVSTLELGDSALYLCASSSGTMNTEAFFGQGTRLTVV.

This clone showed up just a few times. Other DNA sequences of this sample code for an identical CDR3. The chain links TRBV7-8 to TRBJ2-6, with D possibly matching TRBD1 (6 bases). Germline V CDR1 and CDR2: SGHVS, FQNEAQ. V lost 5 bases and J lost 2, with 16 bases in between. The CDR3 contains 17 residues. The CDR3 here is CASSQGQANAGANVLTF. In DNA, the CDR3 is TGTGCCAGCAGCCAGGGGCAGGCCAACGCTGGGGCCAACGTCCTGACTTTC.

There are a few counts of this clone. This rearrangement joins TRBV13 to TRBJ1-1, with 9 nucleotides matching TRBD1. The CDR3 is 20 amino acids. CDR1 is PRHDT and CDR2 is FYEKMQ in the germline V gene (reference sequence). Germline trimming cut 0 bases from V and 1 base from J; bases unmatched to any gene: 15. In DNA, the CDR3 is TGTGCCAGCAGCTTAGGCCGCCTCCCCGGGACAGGGAGGCGGAACACTGAAGCTTTCTTT. The encoded protein is CASSLGRLPGTGRRNTEAFF.

This clone came up a few times. This sequence joins TRBV4-1 and TRBJ2-5, with 7 bases matching TRBD2. V lost 1 base, J lost 4 bases, and 6 bases stayed unmatched. CDR1 is MGHRA, CDR2 YSYEKL, per germline. There are 15 residues in the CDR3. CDR3 sequence reads: CASSQGAGARETQYF. DNA for the CDR3: TGCGCCAGCAGCCAAGGGGCGGGAGCGAGAGAGACCCAGTACTTC.

The genes are TRBV25-1 and TRBJ2-1, with D tentatively TRBD2 (6 bases). CDR1 is MGHDK, CDR2 SYGVNS, per germline. CDR3 length: 15 residues. Trimming shortened V by 10 bases and J by 3 bases, and 19 bases separated the two germline ends. The CDR3: CATSPAGAFYNEQFF. The CDR3 DNA follows: TGTGCCACCTCCCCAGCGGGCGCGTTCTACAATGAGCAGTTCTTC.